One sample yielded the 2 T cell receptor beta chains listed below, sequenced in a study of human T cells and chemical hapten exposure. Sample time point: patch test 1, 2 weeks after DPC sensitization. The treatment was: therapeutic diphenylcyclopropenone sensitization with weekly scalp DPC. TCRdb fed the RACE reads into MiXCR, producing one record per CDR3 protein. This sample has approximately 110,000 distinct CDR3 sequences; approximately 9.9% occur once, and the top ten carry roughly 3.5%. Sequenced here: whole blood, sampled in connection with sensitization to the hapten diphenylcyclopropenone (DPC). The receptors originated from a middle-aged woman with alopecia areata. Some clones in this sample may be carry-over from other donors' samples.

This clonotype was counted many times. The V gene is TRBV18, the J gene TRBJ2-5; D remains unclear. The CDR3 is 13 amino acids. The V gene lost 3 bases and the J gene lost 0 bases, with 5 bases spanning the gap. The germline CDR1 and CDR2 sequences are KGHSH and LQKENI. The CDR3 nucleotides are TGTGCCAGCTCACCCGGCTACCAAGAGACCCAGTACTTC. Translating gives CASSPGYQETQYF.

Many counts were recorded for this clonotype. The chain recombines TRBV6-2 or TRBV6-3 with TRBJ2-3; no clear D. The CDR3 runs to 14 residues. Trimming left V 2 bases short and J 4 bases short, with 10 bases between. The germline V gene encodes CDR1 MNHEY and CDR2 SVGEGT. The CDR3 sequence: CASSYQVDADTQYF. The CDR3 nucleotides are TGTGCCAGCAGTTACCAAGTGGACGCAGATACGCAGTATTTT.